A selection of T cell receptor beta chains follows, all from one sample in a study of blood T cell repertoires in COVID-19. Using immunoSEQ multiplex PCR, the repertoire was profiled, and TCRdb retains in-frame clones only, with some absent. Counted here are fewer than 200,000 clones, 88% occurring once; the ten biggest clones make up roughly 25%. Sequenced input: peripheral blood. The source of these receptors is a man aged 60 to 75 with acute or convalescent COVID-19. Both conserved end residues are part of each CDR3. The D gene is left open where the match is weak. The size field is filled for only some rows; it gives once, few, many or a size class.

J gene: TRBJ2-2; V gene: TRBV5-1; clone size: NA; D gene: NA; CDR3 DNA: TGCGCCAGCAGCCTACTACAGGGAGGGGCCGGGGAGCTGTTTTTT; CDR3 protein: CASSLLQGGAGELFF
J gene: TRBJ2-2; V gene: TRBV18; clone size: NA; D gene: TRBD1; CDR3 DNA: TGTGCCAGCTCATTCCGACAGGGGGCAGTCACCGGGGAGCTGTTTTTT; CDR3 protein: CASSFRQGAVTGELFF
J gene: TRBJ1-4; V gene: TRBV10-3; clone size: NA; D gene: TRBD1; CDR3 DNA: TGTGCCATCAGTGAGTCGGGAGGGACAGGGGGCCGGGGGAATGAAAAACTGTTTTTT; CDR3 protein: CAISESGGTGGRGNEKLFF
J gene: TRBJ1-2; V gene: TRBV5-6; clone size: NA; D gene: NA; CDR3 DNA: TGTGCCAGCAGCTTCCGGTACAGGGTCTCCCTTGACTATGGCTACACCTTC; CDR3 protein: CASSFRYRVSLDYGYTF
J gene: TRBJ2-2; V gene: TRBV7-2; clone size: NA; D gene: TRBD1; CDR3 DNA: TGTGCCAGCAGCTCGAGACAGGGGGCGAACACCGGGGAGCTGTTTTTT; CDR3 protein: CASSSRQGANTGELFF
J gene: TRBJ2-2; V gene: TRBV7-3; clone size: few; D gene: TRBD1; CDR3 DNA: TGTGCCAGCAGCTGGACAGGGGAATCCGGGGAGCTGTTTTTT; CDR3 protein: CASSWTGESGELFF
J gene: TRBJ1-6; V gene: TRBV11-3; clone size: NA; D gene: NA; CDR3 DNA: TGTGCCAGCAGCGCCGAGGTGGATTCACCCCTCCACTTT; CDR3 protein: CASSAEVDSPLHF
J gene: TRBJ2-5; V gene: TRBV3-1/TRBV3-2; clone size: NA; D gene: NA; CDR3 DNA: TGTGCCAGCTGCAACAGGCCCCATAAGACCCAGTACTTC; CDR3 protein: CASCNRPHKTQYF
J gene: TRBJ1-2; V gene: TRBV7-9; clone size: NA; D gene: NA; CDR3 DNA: TGTGCCAGCAGCCAACGGGAACCTCCTTATGGCTACACCTTC; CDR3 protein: CASSQREPPYGYTF
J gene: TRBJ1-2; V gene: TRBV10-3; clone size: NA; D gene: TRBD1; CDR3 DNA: TGTGCCATCAGTGTCGGACAGGGGTTCAATGGCTACACCTTC; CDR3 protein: CAISVGQGFNGYTF
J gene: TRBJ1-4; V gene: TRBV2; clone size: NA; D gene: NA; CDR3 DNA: TGTGCCAGCAACCTCGGGACAACTAATGAAAAACTGTTTTTT; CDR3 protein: CASNLGTTNEKLFF
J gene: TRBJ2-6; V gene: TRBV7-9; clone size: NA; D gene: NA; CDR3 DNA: TGTGCCAGCAGCTTTCACACCGGGTCGTACGGGGCCAACGTCCTGACTTTC; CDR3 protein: CASSFHTGSYGANVLTF
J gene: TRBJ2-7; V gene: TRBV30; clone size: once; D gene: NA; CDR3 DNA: TGTGCCTGGAGTGCCCCAGGGACTGCCCCTACCTACGAGCAGTACTTC; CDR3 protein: CAWSAPGTAPTYEQYF
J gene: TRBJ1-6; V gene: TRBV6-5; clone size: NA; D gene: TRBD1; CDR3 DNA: TGTGCCAGCAGCCGGGGACAGGGGAATTCACCCCTCCACTTT; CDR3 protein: CASSRGQGNSPLHF
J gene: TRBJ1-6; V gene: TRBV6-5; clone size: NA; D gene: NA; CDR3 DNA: TGTGCCGGTAATCAGGCGGGCTTACCCCTCCACTTT; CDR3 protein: CAGNQAGLPLHF
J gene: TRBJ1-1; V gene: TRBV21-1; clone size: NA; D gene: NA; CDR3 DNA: TGTGCCAGTTGGAAGGATGGGGGGAAAGGAGCTTTCTTT; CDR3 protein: CASWKDGGKGAFF
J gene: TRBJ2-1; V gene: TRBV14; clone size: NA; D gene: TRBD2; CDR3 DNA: TGTGCCAGCAGCCAGTTGACTAGCGGGAGCAATGAGCAGTTCTTC; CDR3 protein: CASSQLTSGSNEQFF
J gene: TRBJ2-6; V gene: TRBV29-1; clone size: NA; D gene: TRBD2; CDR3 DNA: TGCAGCGTTGACTCCCGGGGGGTGAGCTCTGGGGCCAACGTCCTGACTTTC; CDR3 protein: CSVDSRGVSSGANVLTF
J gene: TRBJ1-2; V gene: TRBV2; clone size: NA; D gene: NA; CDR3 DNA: TGTGCCAGCAACGAGGAGGGCGCGTCCGACACCTTC; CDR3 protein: CASNEEGASDTF
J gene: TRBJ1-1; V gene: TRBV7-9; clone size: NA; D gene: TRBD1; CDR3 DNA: TGTGCCAGCAGCTTAGTGGCGGGGTCGACAGGGATTATGAACACTGAAGCTTTCTTT; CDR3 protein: CASSLVAGSTGIMNTEAFF
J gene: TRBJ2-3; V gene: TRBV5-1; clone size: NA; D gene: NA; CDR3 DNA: TGCGCCAGCAGCCCGGGTGCGGGGAATACGCAGTATTTT; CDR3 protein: CASSPGAGNTQYF
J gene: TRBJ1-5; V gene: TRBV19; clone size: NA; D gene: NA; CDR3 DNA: TGTGCCAGTAGTATATCCCCCGGACATGGAAATCAGCCCCAGCATTTT; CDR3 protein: CASSISPGHGNQPQHF
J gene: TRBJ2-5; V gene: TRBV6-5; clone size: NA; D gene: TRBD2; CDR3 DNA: TGTGCCAGCAGGGCTAGCGGGCAAGAGACCCAGTACTTC; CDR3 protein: CASRASGQETQYF
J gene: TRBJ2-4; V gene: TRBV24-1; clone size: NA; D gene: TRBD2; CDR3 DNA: TGTGCCACCAGTGATAGCGGGGCTGACATTCAGTACTTC; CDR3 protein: CATSDSGADIQYF
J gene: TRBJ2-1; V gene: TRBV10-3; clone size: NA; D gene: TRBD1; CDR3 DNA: TGTGCCATCAGTGGGAGGACAGGGACGGTCAGTGAGCAGTTCTTC; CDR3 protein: CAISGRTGTVSEQFF
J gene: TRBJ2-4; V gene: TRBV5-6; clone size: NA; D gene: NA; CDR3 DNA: TGTGCCAGCAGCCAAAGGGGAATTGAGGCCAAAAACATTCAGTACTTC; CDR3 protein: CASSQRGIEAKNIQYF
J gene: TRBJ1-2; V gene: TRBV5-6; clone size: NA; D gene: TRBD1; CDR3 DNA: TGTGCCAGCAGCTTTGTCAGGGGGATAGGCTACACCTTC; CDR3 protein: CASSFVRGIGYTF
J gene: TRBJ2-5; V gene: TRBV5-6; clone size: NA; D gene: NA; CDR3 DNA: TGTGCCAGCAGCTTTTACAGGGTGGGGGAGACCCAGTACTTC; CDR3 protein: CASSFYRVGETQYF
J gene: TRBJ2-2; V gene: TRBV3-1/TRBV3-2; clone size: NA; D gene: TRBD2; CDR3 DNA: TGTGCCAGCAGCCAAGCCGCGGGAGGCCCCGGGGAGCTGTTTTTT; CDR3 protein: CASSQAAGGPGELFF
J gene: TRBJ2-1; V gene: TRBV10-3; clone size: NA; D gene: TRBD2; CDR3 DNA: TGTGCCGCATCCAGCAGAGCGGGGGAAAACAATGAGCAGTTCTTC; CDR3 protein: CAASSRAGENNEQFF
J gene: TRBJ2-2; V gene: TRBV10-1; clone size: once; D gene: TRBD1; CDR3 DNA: TGCGCCAGCATGGACAGGACCCGATCAAGGGCCGGGGAGCTGTTTTTT; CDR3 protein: CASMDRTRSRAGELFF
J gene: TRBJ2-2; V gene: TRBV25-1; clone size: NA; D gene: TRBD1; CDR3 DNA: TGTGCCAGCAGTAAAACCGGGACAGCGAACACCGGGGAGCTGTTTTTT; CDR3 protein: CASSKTGTANTGELFF
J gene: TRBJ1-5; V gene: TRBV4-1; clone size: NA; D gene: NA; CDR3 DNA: TGCGCCAGCAGCCAAGTTGCGGAAGGTAGGAGCAATCAGCCCCAGCATTTT; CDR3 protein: CASSQVAEGRSNQPQHF
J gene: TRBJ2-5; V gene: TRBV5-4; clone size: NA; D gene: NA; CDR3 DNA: TGTGCCAGCAGCTTCGGACTCGGTGGGACCCAGTACTTC; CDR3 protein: CASSFGLGGTQYF
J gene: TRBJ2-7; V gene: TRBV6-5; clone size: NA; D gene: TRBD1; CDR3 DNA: TGTGCCAGCAGCAGACTTCGGACAGGCGGGGAGCAGTACTTC; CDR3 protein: CASSRLRTGGEQYF
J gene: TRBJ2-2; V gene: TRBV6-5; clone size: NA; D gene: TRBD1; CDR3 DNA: TGTGCCAGCAGTTACTTAGGGACAGGCCTCACCGGGGAGCTGTTTTTT; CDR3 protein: CASSYLGTGLTGELFF
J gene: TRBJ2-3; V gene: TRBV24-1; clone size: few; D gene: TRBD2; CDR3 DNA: TGTGCCACCAGTGCCCTGACTAGCGGGAGTGCAGATACGCAGTATTTT; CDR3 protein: CATSALTSGSADTQYF
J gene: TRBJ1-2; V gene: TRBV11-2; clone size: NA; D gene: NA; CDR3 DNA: TGTGCCAGCAGCTTAGATCCAGGGGAAAGGGGCTACACCTTC; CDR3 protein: CASSLDPGERGYTF
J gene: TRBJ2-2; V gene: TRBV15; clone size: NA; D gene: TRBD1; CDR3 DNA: TGTGCCACCAGCAGGGACAGGGGTCCAGTGACCGGGGAGCTGTTTTTT; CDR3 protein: CATSRDRGPVTGELFF
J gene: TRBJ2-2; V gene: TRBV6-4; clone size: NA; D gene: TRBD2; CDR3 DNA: TGTGCCAGCAGTCGACTAGCGGGAGGTCCCGCGAACACCGGGGAGCTGTTTTTT; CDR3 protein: CASSRLAGGPANTGELFF
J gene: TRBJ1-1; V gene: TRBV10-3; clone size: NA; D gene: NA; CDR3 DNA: TGTGCCACCTTACAGGGTCTTAACACTGAAGCTTTCTTT; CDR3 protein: CATLQGLNTEAFF
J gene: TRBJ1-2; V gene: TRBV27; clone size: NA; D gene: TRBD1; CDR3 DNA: TGTGCCAGCAGTTTATTTGACAGGGGCAATGGCTACACCTTC; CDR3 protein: CASSLFDRGNGYTF
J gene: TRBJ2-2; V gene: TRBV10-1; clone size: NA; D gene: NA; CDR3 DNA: TGCGCCAGCAGACCTACAGGGAACACCGGGGAGCTGTTTTTT; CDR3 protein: CASRPTGNTGELFF
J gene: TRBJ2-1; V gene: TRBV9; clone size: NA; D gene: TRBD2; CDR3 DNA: TGTGCCAGCAGCCACGTGACTAGCGGGAACAATGAGCAGTTCTTC; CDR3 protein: CASSHVTSGNNEQFF
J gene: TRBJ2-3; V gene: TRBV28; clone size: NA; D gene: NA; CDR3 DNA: TGTGCCAGCAGTTTTCAGGGAACAGATACGCAGTATTTT; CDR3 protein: CASSFQGTDTQYF
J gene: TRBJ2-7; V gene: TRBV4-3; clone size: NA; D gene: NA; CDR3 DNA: TGCGCCAGCAGCCAAGTATGGGGGGACGAGCAGTACTTC; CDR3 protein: CASSQVWGDEQYF
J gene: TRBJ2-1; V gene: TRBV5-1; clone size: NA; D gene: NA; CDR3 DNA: TGCGCCAGCAGCACAGAGTCAACGGCAGGCTACAATGAGCAGTTCTTC; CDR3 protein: CASSTESTAGYNEQFF
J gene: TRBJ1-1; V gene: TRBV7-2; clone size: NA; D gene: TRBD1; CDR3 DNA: TGTGCCAGCAGCTTTAGGGGGCCAGTCGGGCGGGCTTTCTTT; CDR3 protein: CASSFRGPVGRAFF
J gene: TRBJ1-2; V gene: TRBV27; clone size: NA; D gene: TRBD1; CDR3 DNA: TGTGCCAGCAGTTCGACAGGGAACTATGGCTACACCTTC; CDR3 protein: CASSSTGNYGYTF
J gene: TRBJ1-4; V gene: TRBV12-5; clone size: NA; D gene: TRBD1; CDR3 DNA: TGTGCTAGTGGTTTGGTACTAGGACAGGGCCCTAATGAAAAACTGTTTTTT; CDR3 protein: CASGLVLGQGPNEKLFF
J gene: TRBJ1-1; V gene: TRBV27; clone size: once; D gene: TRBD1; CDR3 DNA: TGTGCCAGCAGTTTAAGACAGGGGACCCTGAACACTGAAGCTTTCTTT; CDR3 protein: CASSLRQGTLNTEAFF
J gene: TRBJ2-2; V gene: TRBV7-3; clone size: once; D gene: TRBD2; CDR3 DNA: TGTGCCAGCAGCTTAACCCCTCTCGGACTAGGTACCACCGCCGGGGAGCTGTTTTTT; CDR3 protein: CASSLTPLGLGTTAGELFF
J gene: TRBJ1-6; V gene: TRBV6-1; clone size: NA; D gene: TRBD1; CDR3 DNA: TGTGCCAGCAGTGATAGGACAGGGGGACTGTATTCACCCCTCCACTTT; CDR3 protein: CASSDRTGGLYSPLHF
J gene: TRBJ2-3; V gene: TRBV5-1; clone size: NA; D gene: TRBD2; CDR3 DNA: TGCGCCAGCAGCCCCGGTGATAGCGGGGGACCCACAGATACGCAGTATTTT; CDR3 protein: CASSPGDSGGPTDTQYF